This T cell receptor (beta chain) was retrieved from a study of shared clonotypes between healthy human individuals. Naive CD8 isolation took CD45RO-negative cells positively selected for CCR7 and excluded terminally differentiated effector memory CD45RA+ cells. Clones were read by immunoSEQ multiplex PCR, and TCRdb kept only the in-frame ones, dropping some. This table holds approximately 2,200,000 clones, roughly 91% found once. The V end lost 2 bases, the J end lost 2 bases, and 4 bases lay between the germline ends. Germline CDR1 MGHRA, CDR2 YSYEKL. The length of the CDR3 is 13 residues. Specimen: naive CD8+ T cells from PBMCs. This chain connects TRBV4-1 to TRBJ1-3; no definite D call. This clonotype originated in a man aged 18 to 29 in good health. Some clones in this sample may be carry-over from other donors' samples. The CDR3 spells CASSQLAGNTIYF. The CDR3, as DNA: TGCGCCAGCAGCCAACTGGCTGGAAACACCATATATTTT.